This T cell receptor (beta chain) is from a study of somatic mutations in cytotoxic T cells in rheumatoid arthritis. For the study at large: In some cases, T-cell populations stained with V beta antibodies were flow-sorted at nearly 100% purity, and these included V beta1+ cells sequenced for TCRB.

CDR1 MNHEY and CDR2 SVGAGI come from the germline V gene. The ends were cut back, 2 bases at V and 8 bases at J, with 12 bases in the middle. This CDR3 has 13 residues. Assay: immunoSEQ multiplex PCR; the TCRdb copy retains only in-frame clones and omits some. The sample has approximately 18,000 clones; 75% to 90% are singletons. Positive magnetic bead selection was used to isolate CD4+ and CD8+ cells; purity was checked by flow cytometry. V and J are TRBV6-5 and TRBJ1-2, with no clear D. The sequenced sample consisted of CD8+ T cells sorted from blood. The sequence was collected from an adult with rheumatoid arthritis. This CDR3 reads CASSYPGASGYTF. CDR3 nucleotides: TGTGCCAGCAGTTACCCGGGAGCCTCCGGCTACACCTTC.